The source of this TCR beta chain is a study of T-cell reconstitution after alpha-beta-depleted transplantation in children. General observations from the study: Surviving recipient T cells and thymic progenitors accounted for the high day-60 TCRbeta diversity observed in some patients. T cells produced anew were the main source of T-cell counts and diversity one year after transplant. Roughly two months post-transplant, alpha-beta T cells reportedly originated from several hundred graft clones that had expanded.

The CDR3 is 16 amino acids. Germline V gene data show CDR1 as SGHTA and CDR2 as FQGNSA. The ends were cut back, 1 base at V and 1 base at J, with 10 bases in the middle. At least ten counts were recorded for this clonotype. Its target is unknown. The TCRbeta library incorporated unique molecular identifiers. Each CDR3 protein gets one entry after TCRdb re-called the PCR reads with MiXCR. The table has tens of thousands of distinct CDR3 sequences, 5% to 7.5% seen once; the top ten hold around 27%. The receptor was isolated from a child in the first two years of life who had a stem cell transplant for acute myeloid leukemia, so the T cells may come from the graft donor. The chain joins TRBV7-2 to TRBJ2-2; D is perhaps TRBD2 (6 bases). This material consisted of peripheral blood, taken 60 days after TCRalphabeta/CD19-depleted stem cell transplant. CDR3 in DNA: TGTGCCAGCAGCTTAGGCGGGGCGGTGAACACCGGGGAGCTGTTTTTT. This sequence encodes CASSLGGAVNTGELFF.